This T cell receptor beta chain derives from a study of blood T cells in healthy people across ages. Findings and caveats of the study: The study found more naive CD4+ cells and higher diversity in long-lived than aged donors.

The extraction recovered at least 6 micrograms of total RNA per sample. Notes on this clonotype: Its cognate antigen is unknown.

The second PCR ran roughly 6 to 11 cycles with a sample-barcoded 5' primer and J-beta primers. All samples gave at least 2.5 million CDR3-containing paired-end reads. One entry per CDR3 protein results from TCRdb running MiXCR on the 5' RACE reads. The sample gives 550,000 to 750,000 distinct CDR3 sequences, around 21% of which show up once; 3.5% to 4% is in the top ten. This receptor was identified in a man between 65 and 85 years old in good health. Source material: blood.

The CDR3 region is CASSQEAGPIGYTF. CDR3 coding DNA: TGTGCCAGCAGCCAAGAGGCCGGGCCTATAGGCTACACCTTC. This chain connects TRBV14 to TRBJ1-2; D gene unclear. Trimming cost V 0 bases and J 8 bases, with 13 bases left between them. The CDR3 consists of 14 residues. Germline CDR1 is SGHDN and CDR2 is FVKESK.